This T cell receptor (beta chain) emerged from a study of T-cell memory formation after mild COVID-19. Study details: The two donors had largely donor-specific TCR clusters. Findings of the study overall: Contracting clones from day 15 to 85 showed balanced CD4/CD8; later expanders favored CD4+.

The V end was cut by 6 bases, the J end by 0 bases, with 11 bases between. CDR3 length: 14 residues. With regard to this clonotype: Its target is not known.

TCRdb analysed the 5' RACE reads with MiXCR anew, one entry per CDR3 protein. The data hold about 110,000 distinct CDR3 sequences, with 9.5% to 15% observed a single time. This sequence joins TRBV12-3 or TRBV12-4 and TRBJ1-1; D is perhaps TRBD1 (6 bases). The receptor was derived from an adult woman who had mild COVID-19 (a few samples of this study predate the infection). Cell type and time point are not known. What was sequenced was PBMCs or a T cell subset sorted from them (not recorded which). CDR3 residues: CASSLTGLNTEAFF. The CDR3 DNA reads TGTGCCAGCAGCCTTACAGGGCTGAACACTGAAGCTTTCTTT.